This TCR beta chain was captured by sequencing in a study of blood T cell repertoires in COVID-19. Clones were sequenced by immunoSEQ multiplex PCR, and TCRdb holds only the in-frame ones, with some missing. This table holds 110,000 or so clones, more than 70% found once. The TCR sequence derives from a woman aged 55-70 years with COVID-19, enrolled during active disease. The source material was peripheral blood.

The CDR3 DNA follows: TGTGCCAGTAGGGACAGGGGAGGACGGAGGGGTTACAATGAGCAGTTCTTC. This encodes CASRDRGGRRGYNEQFF. V is TRBV19 and J is TRBJ2-1; 9 bases fit TRBD1. CDR1 and CDR2 (germline): LNHDA, SQIVND (reference sequence). V trimming: 6 bases; J trimming: 4 bases; junction bases outside the gene matches: 13. This CDR3 has 17 amino acids. The whole variable domain, remainder taken from reference TRBV19 and TRBJ2-1, is DGGITQSPKYLFRKEGQNVTLSCEQNLNHDAMYWYRQDPGQGLRLIYYSQIVNDFQKGDIAEGYSVSREKKESFPLTVTSAQKNPTAFYLCASRDRGGRRGYNEQFFGPGTRLTVL.